The clone carrying this TCR beta chain was seen repeatedly, ten times or more. Its antigen is still unknown. The data were obtained in a study of prognosis after radiotherapy for stage I lung cancer. As for the study in general: Tumors proved to be squamous cell carcinoma in several patients and represented adenocarcinoma in about 11.

Prior chemotherapy, radiotherapy and other malignancies were absent; CT and PET/CT showed node-negative disease. Whole-study results and caveats: When patients developed distant metastases, their Shannon entropy after stereotactic body radiation therapy was lower. The authors reported that TRBV and TRBJ gene usage differed between patients with and without metastases.

The authors amplified TCR beta CDR3 from genomic DNA using two-round multiplex PCR. Initially, in first-round PCR, primers specific to each TRBV and TRBJ gene were used. Using its own MiXCR run on the multiplex PCR reads, TCRdb lists one record per CDR3 protein. The top ten hold 41% of the sample, which has roughly 13,000 distinct CDR3 sequences, less than 45% seen once. J gave up 8 bases and V 8 bases, and 14 bases lay outside the gene matches. The germline CDR1 and CDR2 sequences are SNHLY and FYNNEI. The CDR3 sequence is 14 residues long. The receptor's source is a donor aged 50 or older with non-small cell lung cancer. The chain couples TRBV2 to TRBJ1-2; 7 positions match TRBD1. Here the sequenced sample was PBMCs, taken before or after stereotactic body radiation therapy (not recorded which). The CDR3 sequence is CASAPEGQGGGYTF. As DNA, the CDR3 is TGTGCCAGCGCCCCGGAGGGGCAGGGGGGAGGCTACACCTTC. The full variable domain, completed using reference TRBV2 and TRBJ1-2, is EPEVTQTPSHQVTQMGQEVILRCVPISNHLYFYWYRQILGQKVEFLVSFYNNEISEKSEIFDDQFSVERPDGSNFTLKIRSTKLEDSAMYFCASAPEGQGGGYTFGSGTRLTVV.